This T cell receptor (beta chain) appears in the sequencing data of a study of blood T cell repertoires in COVID-19. Background on the study: Collection of acute and convalescent COVID-19 samples took place in the United States, Italy and Spain. T cells, B-cell-depleted T cells, or PBMCs provided the cDNA or gDNA that served as material.

In the authors' workflow: How many nucleated cells were present was estimated from reference gene primer amplification. Assay used: immunoSEQ multiplex PCR; TCRdb lists only in-frame clones, some missing. V, J and clone size were drawn from that table, and D and trimming were deduced from the DNA. This table holds some 210,000 clones, nearly 90% found once. V shed 5 bases, J shed 9 bases, and the junction held 8 bases outside the gene matches. The germline V gene has CDR1 SGHTA and CDR2 FQGNSA. The CDR3 is 13 residues long. The material sequenced was peripheral blood. This TCR derives from a woman in her thirties or forties who had recovered from COVID-19. The rearrangement joins TRBV7-2 to TRBJ2-5; 8 bases are shared with TRBD2. The CDR3 DNA sequence: TGTGCCAGCAGCGCAGGGACTAGACGAGCCCAGTACTTC. Residues: CASSAGTRRAQYF. The full variable domain, rest sourced from reference TRBV7-2 and TRBJ2-5, is GAGVSQSPSNKVTEKGKDVELRCDPISGHTALYWYRQSLGQGLEFLIYFQGNSAPDKSGLPSDRFSAERTGGSVSTLTIQRTQQEDSAVYLCASSAGTRRAQYFGPGTRLLVL.